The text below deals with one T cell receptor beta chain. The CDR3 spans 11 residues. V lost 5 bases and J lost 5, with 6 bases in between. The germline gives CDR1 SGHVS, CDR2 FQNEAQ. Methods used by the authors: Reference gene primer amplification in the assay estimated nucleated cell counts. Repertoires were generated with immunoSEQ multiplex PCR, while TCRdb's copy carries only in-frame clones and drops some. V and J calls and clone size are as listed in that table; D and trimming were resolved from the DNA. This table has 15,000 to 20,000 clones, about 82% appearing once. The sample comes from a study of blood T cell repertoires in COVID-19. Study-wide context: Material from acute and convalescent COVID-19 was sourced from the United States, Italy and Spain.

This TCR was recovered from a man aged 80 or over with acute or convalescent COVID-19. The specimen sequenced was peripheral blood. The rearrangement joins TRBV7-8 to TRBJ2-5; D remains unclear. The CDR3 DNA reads TGTGCCAGCAGCCCACTGGAGACCCAGTACTTC. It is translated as CASSPLETQYF. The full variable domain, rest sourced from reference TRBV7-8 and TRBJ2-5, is GAGVSQSPRYKVAKRGQDVALRCDPISGHVSLFWYQQALGQGPEFLTYFQNEAQLDKSGLPSDRFFAERPEGSVSTLKIQRTQQEDSAVYLCASSPLETQYFGPGTRLLVL.